The subject of this entry is one T cell receptor beta chain. The antigen remains undetermined. The data were taken from a study of CD8+ T cells in alopecia areata. Study details: Those treated were given oral tofacitinib at 5 to 10 mg twice daily. Patients took tofacitinib for 6 to 18 months, followed by 6 drug-free months. Study findings and constraints: Greater clonality was observed in lesional scalp samples, especially alopecia totalis/universalis, versus normal scalp.

J was trimmed by 0 bases and V by 3 bases; bases with no gene match: 1. Germline V gives CDR1 SGHRS, CDR2 YFSETQ. This CDR3 is built from 14 residues. After isolation, RNA underwent reverse transcription to generate cDNA as the sequencing template. Here immunoSEQ multiplex PCR was the method, and the copy in TCRdb shows in-frame clones only, minus some. The data contain roughly 200,000 clones, almost 65% of them seen just once; the ten biggest clones take up approximately 1.7%. The origin of this receptor is a human donor with alopecia areata. Sequences were derived from CD4+ T cells sorted from blood, sampled at week 0. The chain employs TRBV5-1 and TRBJ2-3; TRBD1 agrees at 7 bases. CDR3 sequence: CASSSGQSTDTQYF. The CDR3 bases are TGCGCCAGCAGCTCGGGACAGAGCACAGATACGCAGTATTTT.